A selection of T cell receptor beta chains follows, all from one sample in a study of shared clonotypes between healthy human individuals. Libraries were prepared by immunoSEQ multiplex PCR; TCRdb keeps only in-frame clonotypes and omits some of them. This sample has 2 million to 2.5 million clones, with 95% found just once. Sample: naive CD4+ T cells sorted from blood. These receptors originate from a man in his late teens or twenties in good health. Both conserved end residues are part of each CDR3. D genes are given only for firm matches. The size of a clone is reported for some rows only, either as once, few or many, or as a class for expanded clones.

V	J	length	size	D	CDR3	DNA
TRBV2	TRBJ1-2	15	.	.	CASSEFATETYGYTF	TGTGCCAGCAGTGAATTTGCTACGGAGACCTATGGCTACACCTTC
TRBV28	TRBJ2-1	17	.	TRBD1	CASSLLLGTGDYNEQFF	TGTGCCAGCAGTTTATTGCTGGGGACAGGGGACTACAATGAGCAGTTCTTC
TRBV13	TRBJ2-7	16	.	.	CASSSITGSSSYEQYF	TGTGCCAGCAGCTCAATAACAGGGTCGAGCTCCTACGAGCAGTACTTC
TRBV6-5	TRBJ1-6	13	.	TRBD1	CATAGTANSPLHF	TGTGCCACAGCGGGGACAGCTAATTCACCCCTCCACTTT
TRBV10-3	TRBJ2-7	14	.	TRBD1	CAISEQGAVDEQYF	TGTGCCATCAGTGAGCAGGGGGCTGTCGACGAGCAGTACTTC
TRBV30	TRBJ2-2	13	.	.	CAWSRLGAGELFF	TGTGCCTGGAGTAGACTTGGAGCCGGGGAGCTGTTTTTT
TRBV5-6	TRBJ1-4	15	.	.	CASSLQGPTNEKLFF	TGTGCCAGCAGCTTACAGGGTCCAACTAATGAAAAACTGTTTTTT
TRBV27	TRBJ1-2	14	.	TRBD1	CASSFAGTGGGYTF	TGTGCCAGCAGCTTTGCCGGGACAGGGGGCGGCTACACCTTC
TRBV4-1	TRBJ1-6	17	.	.	CASSQLPENSYNSPLHF	TGCGCCAGCAGCCAATTACCTGAAAACTCCTATAATTCACCCCTCCACTTT
TRBV7-3	TRBJ1-6	19	.	TRBD1	CASSQHLDRGRYGDSPLHF	TGTGCCAGCAGCCAACACTTGGACAGGGGGCGTTATGGGGATTCACCCCTCCACTTT
TRBV6-5	TRBJ1-4	16	.	TRBD1	CASSYSGQATNEKLFF	TGTGCCAGCAGTTACTCCGGACAGGCAACTAATGAAAAACTGTTTTTT
TRBV5-4	TRBJ2-7	13	.	.	CASSLGLMYEQYF	TGTGCCAGCAGCTTGGGGCTGATGTACGAGCAGTACTTC
TRBV6-5	TRBJ2-5	14	.	TRBD1	CASSRGTDQETQYF	TGTGCCAGCAGCCGTGGGACAGACCAAGAGACCCAGTACTTC
TRBV7-2	TRBJ1-6	15	.	TRBD1	CASRAPGQGGSPLHF	TGTGCCAGCAGGGCCCCGGGACAGGGAGGTTCACCCCTCCACTTT
TRBV9	TRBJ1-2	15	.	.	CASSVESDLLWGYTF	TGTGCCAGCAGCGTAGAGTCGGACTTACTATGGGGCTACACCTTC
TRBV7-8	TRBJ2-1	13	.	.	CASSLAGANEQFF	TGTGCCAGCAGCTTAGCGGGGGCCAACGAGCAGTTCTTC
TRBV11-2	TRBJ2-2	14	.	.	CASSLDSRSRELFF	TGTGCCAGCAGCTTAGATAGCCGGAGCCGGGAGCTGTTTTTT
TRBV25-1	TRBJ1-4	15	.	TRBD1	CASSALDREYEKLFF	TGTGCCAGCAGTGCCCTGGACAGGGAGTACGAAAAACTGTTTTTT
TRBV5-4	TRBJ1-5	15	.	TRBD1	CASSQGQGFNQPQHF	TGTGCCAGCAGCCAGGGACAGGGGTTCAATCAGCCCCAGCATTTT
TRBV5-1	TRBJ1-3	15	.	TRBD1	CASSSTGEPGNTIYF	TGCGCCAGCAGCTCGACAGGGGAACCTGGAAACACCATATATTTT
TRBV9	TRBJ2-3	17	.	.	CASSVEIGDLRTDTQYF	TGTGCCAGCAGCGTAGAGATAGGGGATCTACGCACAGATACGCAGTATTTT
TRBV11-2	TRBJ2-1	15	.	.	CASSLAGNPHNEQFF	TGTGCCAGCAGCTTAGCAGGAAACCCCCACAATGAGCAGTTCTTC
TRBV7-6	TRBJ2-7	14	.	.	CASSVAEGIAEQYF	TGTGCCAGCAGCGTGGCGGAAGGTATCGCCGAGCAGTACTTC
TRBV28	TRBJ1-6	13	.	TRBD1	CATGRTGYNPLHF	TGTGCCACCGGACGGACAGGTTATAATCCCCTCCACTTT
TRBV19	TRBJ1-1	14	.	.	CASSIVTLGTEAFF	TGTGCCAGTAGTATTGTAACTCTGGGCACTGAAGCTTTCTTT
TRBV5-1	TRBJ2-4	14	.	.	CASSSDLAKNIQYF	TGCGCCAGCAGCTCTGACCTAGCCAAAAACATTCAGTACTTC
TRBV7-6	TRBJ2-1	16	.	.	CASSLRNGRTFGEQFF	TGTGCCAGCAGCTTACGGAACGGGAGAACCTTTGGTGAGCAGTTCTTC
TRBV9	TRBJ2-7	15	.	TRBD1	CASTPGQGVLYEQYF	TGTGCCAGCACCCCAGGACAGGGGGTTCTCTACGAGCAGTACTTC
TRBV4-1	TRBJ1-5	16	.	.	CASSQEGGGGNQPQHF	TGCGCCAGCAGCCAAGAAGGGGGGGGTGGCAATCAGCCCCAGCATTTT
TRBV5-1	TRBJ1-4	14	.	TRBD1	CASSSTGLGEKLFF	TGCGCCAGCAGCTCGACAGGGCTGGGTGAAAAACTGTTTTTT
TRBV5-1	TRBJ1-2	15	.	.	CASSLEPFGIYGYTF	TGCGCCAGCAGCTTGGAACCGTTTGGGATCTATGGCTACACCTTC
TRBV7-3	TRBJ1-6	13	once	.	CASSLMSGSPLHF	TGTGCCAGCAGCTTAATGTCGGGATCACCCCTCCACTTT
TRBV6-1	TRBJ1-2	14	.	.	CASSERQPNYGYTF	TGTGCCAGCAGTGAACGGCAACCAAACTATGGCTACACCTTC
TRBV18	TRBJ1-1	14	once	.	CASSPGIDNTEAFF	TGTGCCAGCTCACCAGGTATAGATAACACTGAAGCTTTCTTT
TRBV5-8	TRBJ2-5	16	.	TRBD2	CASSTGRGLVGETQYF	TGTGCCAGCAGCACCGGCCGGGGACTAGTTGGGGAGACCCAGTACTTC
TRBV7-3	TRBJ2-3	15	.	.	CASSLTRGSTDTQYF	TGTGCCAGCAGCTTAACCAGGGGTAGCACAGATACGCAGTATTTT
TRBV7-9	TRBJ2-3	16	.	TRBD2	CASSLYLAGGADTQYF	TGTGCCAGCAGCCTCTACCTGGCGGGAGGGGCCGATACGCAGTATTTT
TRBV7-8	TRBJ1-4	17	.	.	CASSLARGRATNEKLFF	TGTGCCAGCAGCTTAGCGAGGGGAAGGGCAACTAATGAAAAACTGTTTTTT
TRBV2	TRBJ2-7	15	.	TRBD2	CASSPEGGSPYEQYF	TGTGCCAGCAGCCCCGAGGGAGGGTCCCCCTACGAGCAGTACTTC
TRBV2	TRBJ2-5	15	.	.	CASSEAGSNQETQYF	TGTGCCAGCAGTGAAGCGGGGTCGAACCAAGAGACCCAGTACTTC
TRBV6-6	TRBJ1-2	15	.	.	CASSYEPGSGYGYTF	TGTGCCAGCAGTTACGAGCCAGGGAGCGGCTATGGCTACACCTTC